This T cell receptor beta chain stems from a study of pediatric ulcerative colitis (dated by TCRdb to between 2018 and 2021). At the level of the whole study: More than five ulcerative colitis patients had pancolitis and two had left-sided colitis, with histology consistent with ulcerative colitis in all. The Pediatric Ulcerative Colitis Activity Index classified a couple of patients as having mild disease, four as having moderate disease and three as having acute severe colitis. From nine newly diagnosed, treatment-naive pediatric ulcerative colitis patients and a few non-IBD control children, paired blood and rectal samples were collected.

No immunosuppressive medication had been given to the ulcerative colitis patients before the diagnostic colonoscopy. Blood was sampled at the same time as the colonoscopy. The Wizard kit (Promega) was used to extract genomic DNA from blood and intestinal samples. What the authors observed across the whole study: Because repertoires came from total lymphocyte DNA, patterns in rare subsets such as regulatory T cells may not be reflected. Clonal overlap between a subject's own blood and rectum was significantly greater in ulcerative colitis patients than in controls, which suggests more T cell trafficking to inflamed tissue. Rectal repertoire features separated controls, mild-moderate and acute severe colitis patients; acute severe colitis showed reduced rectal diversity due to clonal expansions. Two rectal CDR3 clonotypes were found in every ulcerative colitis patient but in no control. The healthy control group was small, with only a few individuals. For technical reasons, blood samples from a couple of patients gave substantially fewer templates, and these samples were excluded from the blood-rectal overlap analysis.

This clone was seen more than once but under ten times. What antigen it recognizes has not been identified. No base-level quality is on record; no much larger clone is a single base apart. Rearranged CDR3 beta regions were amplified from genomic DNA with multiplex V and J primers using the immunoSEQ TRB Survey service. To keep depth equal across samples, survey-level sequencing depth of up to 500,000 reads per sample was applied. Libraries were purified and pooled, and sequencing was performed on Illumina technology. Turning to the authors' computational methods: immunoSEQ online tools were used for productive clonality, sample overlap, pairwise scatters, CDR3 beta length, V/D/J gene usage and productiveness. Calculated diversity was defined as the number of unique rearrangements divided by total templates times 100, and Shannon and Simpson indices were additionally computed. Principal component analysis used the R prcomp function and ggbiplot package on Z-score normalized data. Morisita's index was used to quantify blood-rectal clonal overlap within each subject. TCRdb retrieved this table from immuneACCESS and kept in-frame rearrangements only. Not all clones are present; in checked studies, unresolved V genes account for under half, and no reason is known for the remainder. V, J and clone size reflect that table, while D and trimming were determined from the DNA. This sample is represented by around 68,000 clones; over 65% of them were singletons. Over 4% of the sample rests with the top ten.

Including the terminal cysteine and phenylalanine, the CDR3 comprises 14 residues. The entry retains the CDR3 DNA only, 42 bases that are in frame from base 1. The germline V gene provides CDR1 MGHRA and CDR2 YSYEKL. Deletion took 3 bases off V and 0 bases off J, with a span of 8 bases between the germline ends. The chain was built from TRBV4-1 and TRBJ1-2; the D gene is possibly TRBD1, with 5 bases matching. Sequencing was performed on blood. This TCR came from a boy under 18 with moderate ulcerative colitis. The encoded CDR3 is CASSQGGANYGYTF. In nucleotide form, the sequence is TGCGCCAGCAGCCAGGGGGGAGCTAACTATGGCTACACCTTC.